This entry describes one T cell receptor beta chain. Reverse transcription of 0.5 to 1 ug RNA was performed with random hexamers. Multiplex PCR with immunoSEQ amplified the TCR beta CDR3 across 54 Vbeta and 13 Jbeta. TCRdb reprocessed the immunoSEQ multiplex PCR reads via MiXCR and lists one record per CDR3 protein. The sample comprises 250,000 to 300,000 distinct CDR3 sequences, 70% to 90% of which are singletons, and approximately 0.12% rests with the top ten. These data come from a study of CD8 T cells in Susac syndrome. The sequenced material came from CD8+ T cells from PBMCs. This clonotype was sampled from a human donor with multiple sclerosis.

CDR3 DNA sequence: TGTGCCAGCAGGGGCCTCCTCAATGAGCAGTTCTTC. Protein product: CASRGLLNEQFF. The chain carries TRBV7-9 and TRBJ2-1, with D unresolved. Germline values: CDR1 SEHNR, CDR2 FQNEAQ (reference sequence). V was cut by 6 bases and J by 6 bases, with 9 bases left in between. There are 12 residues in the CDR3.